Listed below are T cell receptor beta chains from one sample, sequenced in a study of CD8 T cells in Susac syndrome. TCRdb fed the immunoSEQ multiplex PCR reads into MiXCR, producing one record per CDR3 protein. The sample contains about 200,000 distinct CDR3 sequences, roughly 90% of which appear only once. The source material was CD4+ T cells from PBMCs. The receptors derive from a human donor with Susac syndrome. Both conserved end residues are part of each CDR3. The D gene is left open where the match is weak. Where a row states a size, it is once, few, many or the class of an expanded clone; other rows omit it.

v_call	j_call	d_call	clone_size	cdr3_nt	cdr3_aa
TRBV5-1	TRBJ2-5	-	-	TGCGCCAGCAGCGTCCGGCGCGGCCAGTACTTC	CASSVRRGQYF
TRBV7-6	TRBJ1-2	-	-	TGTGCCAGCAGCTCCTACCGGCGGTCTGGCTACACCTTC	CASSSYRRSGYTF
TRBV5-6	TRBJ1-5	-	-	TGTGCCAGCAGCTTGGCCGGGGGGGGGCAATCCAATCAGCCCCAGCATTTT	CASSLAGGGQSNQPQHF
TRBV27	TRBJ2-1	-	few	TGTGCCAGCTCCCGAGGACGTAATGAGCAGTTCTTC	CASSRGRNEQFF
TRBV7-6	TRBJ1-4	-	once	TGTGCCAGCAGCTTAGAACAAAGGGGGAATGAAAAACTGTTTTTT	CASSLEQRGNEKLFF
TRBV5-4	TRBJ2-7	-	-	TGTGCCAGCAGCTTGGTATCCGGCTACGAGCAGTACTTC	CASSLVSGYEQYF
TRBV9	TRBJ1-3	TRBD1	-	TGTGCCAGTGGAGGGGGCCTCAGCTCTGGAAACACCATATATTTT	CASGGGLSSGNTIYF
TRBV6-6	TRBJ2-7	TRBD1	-	TGTGCCAGCAGCGGGACAGGGAGAGCCTACGAGCAGTACTTC	CASSGTGRAYEQYF
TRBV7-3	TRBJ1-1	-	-	TGTGCCAGCAGCTCACTACAAGACACTGAAGCTTTCTTT	CASSSLQDTEAFF
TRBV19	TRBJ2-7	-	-	TGTGCCAGTAGTATGGGGACGACCTACGAGCAGTACTTC	CASSMGTTYEQYF
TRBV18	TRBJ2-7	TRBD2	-	TGTGCCAGCTCACTTCATGAAGCGGGAGTAGGCTCCTACGAGCAGTACTTC	CASSLHEAGVGSYEQYF
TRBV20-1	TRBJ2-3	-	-	TGCAGTGCTCTAGCCCTCGCGGGAAAAACAGATACGCAGTATTTT	CSALALAGKTDTQYF
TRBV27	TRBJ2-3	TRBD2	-	TGTGCCAGCACTTCAGCGGGAGCGGACACAGGTACGCAGTATTTT	CASTSAGADTGTQYF
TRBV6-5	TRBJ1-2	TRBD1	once	TGTGCCAGCAGTTACACGGGACAGGGGGGGAACTATGGCTACACCTTC	CASSYTGQGGNYGYTF
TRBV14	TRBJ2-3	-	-	TGTGCCAGTGCTACACGATCAGATACGCAGTATTTT	CASATRSDTQYF
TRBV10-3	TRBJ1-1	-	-	TGTGCCATCAGTCTTACACCAGACACTGAAGCTTTCTTT	CAISLTPDTEAFF
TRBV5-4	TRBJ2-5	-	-	TGTGCCAGCAGCACACAGCTCGGTCAAGAGACCCAGTACTTC	CASSTQLGQETQYF
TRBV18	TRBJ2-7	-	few	TGTGCCAGCTCACCTGCAGGGATCCACGAGCAGTACTTC	CASSPAGIHEQYF
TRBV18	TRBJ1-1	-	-	TGTGCCAGCTCGCCAGGGTCGGTCTTCACTGAAGCTTTCTTT	CASSPGSVFTEAFF
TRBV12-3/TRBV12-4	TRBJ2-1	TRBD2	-	TGTGCCAGCCTAGCGGACCTATACAATGAGCAGTTCTTC	CASLADLYNEQFF
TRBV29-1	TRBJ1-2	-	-	TGCAGCGTTGTAAATTTTTCTGGCAACGGCTACACCTTC	CSVVNFSGNGYTF
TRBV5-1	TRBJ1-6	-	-	TGCGCCAGCGGAACTGCTGATTATAATTCACCCCTCCACTTT	CASGTADYNSPLHF
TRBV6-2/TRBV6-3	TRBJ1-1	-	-	TGTGCCAGCAGCCCCCCCGTTGGGAACACTGAAGCTTTCTTT	CASSPPVGNTEAFF
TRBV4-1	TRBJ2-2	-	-	TGCGCCAGCAGCCAGCACACCGGGGAGCTGTTTTTT	CASSQHTGELFF
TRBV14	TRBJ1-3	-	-	TGTGCCAGCAGCCTCCTTGGGTTAGCGTCTGGAAACACCATATATTTT	CASSLLGLASGNTIYF
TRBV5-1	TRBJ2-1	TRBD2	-	TGCGCCAGCAGCTTGGAGTCTAGCGGGAACTCCAATGAGCAGTTCTTC	CASSLESSGNSNEQFF
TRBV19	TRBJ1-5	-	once	TGTGCCAGTAGTATAAGACTTTATAGCAATCAGCCCCAGCATTTT	CASSIRLYSNQPQHF
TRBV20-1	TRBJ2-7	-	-	TGCAGTGCTAGTCAACAGGGTCTACGAGAGCAGTACTTC	CSASQQGLREQYF
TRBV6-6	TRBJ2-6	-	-	TGTGCCAGCAGTTACTTCCCTATCTCTGGGGCCAACGTCCTGACTTTC	CASSYFPISGANVLTF
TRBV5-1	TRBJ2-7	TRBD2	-	TGCGCCAGCAGCTTGGCATCTACTAGCGGAGTTTTCTACGAGCAGTACTTC	CASSLASTSGVFYEQYF
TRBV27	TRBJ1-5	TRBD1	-	TGTGCCAGCAGTTCTTTAGGACAGGGCAATCAGCCCCAGCATTTT	CASSSLGQGNQPQHF
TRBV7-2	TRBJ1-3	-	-	TGTGCCAGCAGCCAGCGATACTCTGGAAACACCATATATTTT	CASSQRYSGNTIYF
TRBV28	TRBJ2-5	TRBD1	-	TGTGCCAGCAGAGTGTTTGGACAGGGGGGCACCCAGTACTTC	CASRVFGQGGTQYF
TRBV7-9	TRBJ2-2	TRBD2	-	TGTGCCACCGTAAATCCGGGACTAGCGGCAACCGGGGAGCTGTTTTTT	CATVNPGLAATGELFF
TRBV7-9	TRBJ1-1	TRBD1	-	TGTGCCAGCAGCCTACGGACAGGGAATATGGGCCCTGAAGCTTTCTTT	CASSLRTGNMGPEAFF
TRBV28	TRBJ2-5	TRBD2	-	TGTGCCACCGACCGCACGGGACTAGCGCGCGAGACCCAGTACTTC	CATDRTGLARETQYF
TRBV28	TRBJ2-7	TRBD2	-	TGTGCCAGCAGCCAAGACTTTGGCGGGAGGTACGAGCAGTACTTC	CASSQDFGGRYEQYF
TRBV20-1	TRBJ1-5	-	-	TGCAGTGCTAGAGCGGCGGGGATTGATTGGGCCAATCAGCCCCAGCATTTT	CSARAAGIDWANQPQHF
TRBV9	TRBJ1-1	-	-	TGTGCCAGCAGCGCCGGGACTCTGAACACTGAAGCTTTCTTT	CASSAGTLNTEAFF
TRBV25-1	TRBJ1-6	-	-	TGTGCCAGCAGTGTTGGGATCTCCTATAATTCACCCCTCCACTTT	CASSVGISYNSPLHF
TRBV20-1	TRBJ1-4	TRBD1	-	TGCAGTGCTCCAGGGGGAATTGATAATGAAAAACTGTTTTTT	CSAPGGIDNEKLFF
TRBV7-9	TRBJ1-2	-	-	TGTGCCAGCAGCTTAGATAGGGCCGGCTATGGCTACACCTTC	CASSLDRAGYGYTF
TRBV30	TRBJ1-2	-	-	TGTGCCTGGAACAAGCTCCGTGGCTACACCTTC	CAWNKLRGYTF
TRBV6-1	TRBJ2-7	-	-	TGTGCCAGCACCAGTACTAGTAACTACGAGCAGTACTTC	CASTSTSNYEQYF
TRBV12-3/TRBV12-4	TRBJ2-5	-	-	TGTGCCAGCAGTTTAGGATGGCTTCGGACTGGGTCGGAGACCCAGTACTTC	CASSLGWLRTGSETQYF
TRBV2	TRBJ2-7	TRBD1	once	TGTGCCAGCAGTCGGACAGGGATTTCCTACGAGCAGTACTTC	CASSRTGISYEQYF
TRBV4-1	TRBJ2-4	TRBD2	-	TGCGCCAGCAGCCAAGTAGCGGGTATAGCCAAAAACATTCAGTACTTC	CASSQVAGIAKNIQYF
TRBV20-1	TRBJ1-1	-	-	TGCAGTGCAGACTTGGATGGCGCTGAAGCTTTCTTT	CSADLDGAEAFF
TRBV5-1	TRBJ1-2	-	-	TGCGCCAGCAGCTTTCCCGGGACAAACTATGGCTACACCTTC	CASSFPGTNYGYTF
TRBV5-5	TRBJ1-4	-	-	TGTGCCAGCAGCTTAGACACCGAAAAACTGTTTTTT	CASSLDTEKLFF
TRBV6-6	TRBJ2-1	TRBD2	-	TGTGCCAGCAGTTACATACTAGCGGGGGATAATGAGCAGTTCTTC	CASSYILAGDNEQFF
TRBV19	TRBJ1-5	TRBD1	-	TGTGCCAGTAGTATAGAAAGGGGGCAAGGGCAGCCCCAGCATTTT	CASSIERGQGQPQHF
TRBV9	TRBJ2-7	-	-	TGTGCCAGCAGCGTGGGACCAACACTCTACGAGCAGTACTTC	CASSVGPTLYEQYF
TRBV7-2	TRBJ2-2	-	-	TGTGCCAGCAGCTTATATCGCCGACTAGTCCCCGGGGAGCTGTTTTTT	CASSLYRRLVPGELFF
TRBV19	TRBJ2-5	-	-	TGTGCCAGTAGTACAGGGGGACTACAAGAGACCCAGTACTTC	CASSTGGLQETQYF
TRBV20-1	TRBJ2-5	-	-	TGCAGTGCTAGTCTGCCGGGGTCGAAAGAGACCCAGTACTTC	CSASLPGSKETQYF
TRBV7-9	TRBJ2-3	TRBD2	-	TGTGCCAGCAGCCAGCGGGATTCGGATACGCAGTATTTT	CASSQRDSDTQYF
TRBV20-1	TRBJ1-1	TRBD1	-	TGCAGTGCTGAGGAAGGGGGCCGGAACACTGAAGCTTTCTTT	CSAEEGGRNTEAFF